The source of this T cell receptor (beta chain) is a study of blood T cell repertoires in COVID-19. Looking at the study overall: Spain, Italy and the United States supplied samples that represented acute and convalescent COVID-19.

TCRdb's copy holds only in-frame clones and misses some; the assay was immunoSEQ multiplex PCR. The table has around 300,000 clones, about 90% seen once; the top ten hold roughly 5.2%. Trimming cost V 2 bases and J 2 bases, with 19 bases left between them. CDR3 size: 17 residues. The germline gives CDR1 LGHDT, CDR2 YNNKEL (reference sequence). This chain uses TRBV3-1 (or the pseudogene TRBV3-2) with TRBJ2-7, with D tentatively TRBD2 (6 bases). The receptor was derived from a woman aged 25-40 years who had recovered from COVID-19. Input material: PBMCs or T cells enriched from blood (not recorded which). DNA of the CDR3: TGTGCCAGCAGCCAAAGGAAGGACCTTGGAGGGACCTACGAGCAGTACTTC. The encoded protein is CASSQRKDLGGTYEQYF.